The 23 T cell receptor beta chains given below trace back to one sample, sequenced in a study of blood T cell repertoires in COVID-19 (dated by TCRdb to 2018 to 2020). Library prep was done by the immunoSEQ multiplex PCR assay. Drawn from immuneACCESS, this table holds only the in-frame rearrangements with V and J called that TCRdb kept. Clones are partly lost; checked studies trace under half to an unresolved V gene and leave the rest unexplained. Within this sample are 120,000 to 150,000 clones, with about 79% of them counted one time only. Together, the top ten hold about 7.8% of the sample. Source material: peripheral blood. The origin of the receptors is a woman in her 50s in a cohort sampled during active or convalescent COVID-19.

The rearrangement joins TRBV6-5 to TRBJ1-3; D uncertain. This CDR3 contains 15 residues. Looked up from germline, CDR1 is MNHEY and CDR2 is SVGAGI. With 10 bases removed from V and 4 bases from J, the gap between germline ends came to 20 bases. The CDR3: CATAGGSSNGNTIYF. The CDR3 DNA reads TGTGCCACCGCGGGAGGGAGCAGTAACGGAAACACCATATATTTT.

Written as DNA, the CDR3 is TGTGCCGCAGGGGACCCTGGCTATGGCTACACCTTC. This encodes CAAGDPGYGYTF. The chain combines TRBV19 with TRBJ1-2; perhaps TRBD1 as D (6 bases). The V end lost 11 bases, the J end lost 4 bases, and 14 bases lay between the germline ends. The germline V gene has CDR1 LNHDA and CDR2 SQIVND (reference sequence). This CDR3 contains 12 residues.

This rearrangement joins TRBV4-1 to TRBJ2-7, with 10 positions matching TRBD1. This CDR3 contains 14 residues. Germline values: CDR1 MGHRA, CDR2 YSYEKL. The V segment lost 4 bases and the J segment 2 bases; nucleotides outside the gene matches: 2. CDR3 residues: CASSRDRGTYEQYF. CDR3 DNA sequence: TGCGCCAGCAGCCGGGACAGGGGTACCTACGAGCAGTACTTC.

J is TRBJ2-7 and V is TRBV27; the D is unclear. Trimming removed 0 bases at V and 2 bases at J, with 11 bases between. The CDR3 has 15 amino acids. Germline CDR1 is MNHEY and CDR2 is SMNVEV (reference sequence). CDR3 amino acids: CASSLSAGSPYEQYF. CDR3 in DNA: TGTGCCAGCAGTTTATCAGCCGGGTCTCCCTACGAGCAGTACTTC.

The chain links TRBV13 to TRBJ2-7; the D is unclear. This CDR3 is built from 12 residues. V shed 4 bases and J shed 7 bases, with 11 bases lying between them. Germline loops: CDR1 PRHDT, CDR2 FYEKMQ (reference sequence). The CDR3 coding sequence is TGTGCCAGCAGCTCACAGATGGATGAGCAGTACTTC. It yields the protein CASSSQMDEQYF. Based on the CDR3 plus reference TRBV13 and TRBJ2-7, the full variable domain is AAGVIQSPRHLIKEKRETATLKCYPIPRHDTVYWYQQGPGQDPQFLISFYEKMQSDKGSIPDRFSAQQFSDYHSELNMSSLELGDSALYFCASSSQMDEQYFGPGTRLTVT.

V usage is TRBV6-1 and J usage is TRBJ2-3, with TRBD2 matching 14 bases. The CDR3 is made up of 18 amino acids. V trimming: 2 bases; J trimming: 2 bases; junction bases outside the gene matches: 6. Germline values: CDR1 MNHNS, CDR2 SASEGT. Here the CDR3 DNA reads TGTGCCAGCAGTGAATGGACTAGCGGGGGGTCGATCACAGATACGCAGTATTTT. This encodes CASSEWTSGGSITDTQYF.

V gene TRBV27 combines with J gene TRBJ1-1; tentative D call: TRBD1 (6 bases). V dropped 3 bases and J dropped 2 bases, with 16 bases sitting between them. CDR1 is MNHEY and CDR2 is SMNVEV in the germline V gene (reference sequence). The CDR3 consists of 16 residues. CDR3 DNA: TGTGCCAGCAGTTTCAGGGGTGGGTCACTCAACACTGAAGCTTTCTTT. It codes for CASSFRGGSLNTEAFF.

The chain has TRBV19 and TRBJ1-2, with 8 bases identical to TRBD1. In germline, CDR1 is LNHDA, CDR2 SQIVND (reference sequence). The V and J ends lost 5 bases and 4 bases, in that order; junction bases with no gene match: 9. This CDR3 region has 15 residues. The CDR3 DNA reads TGTGCCAGTAGTCTATCAGGGGGCGCGTCCTATGGCTACACCTTC. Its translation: CASSLSGGASYGYTF.

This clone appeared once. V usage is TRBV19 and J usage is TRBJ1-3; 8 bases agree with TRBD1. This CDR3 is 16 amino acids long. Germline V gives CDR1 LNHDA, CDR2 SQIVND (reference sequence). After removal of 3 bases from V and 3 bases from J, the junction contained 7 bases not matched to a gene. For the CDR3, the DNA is TGTGCCAGTAGTATCGGAGCCGGGACAGGTGGAAACACCATATATTTT. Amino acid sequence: CASSIGAGTGGNTIYF.

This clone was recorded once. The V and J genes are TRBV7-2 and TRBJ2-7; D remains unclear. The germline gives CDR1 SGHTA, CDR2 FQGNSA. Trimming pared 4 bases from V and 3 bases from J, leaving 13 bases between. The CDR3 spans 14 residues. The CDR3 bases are TGTGCCAGCAGCTCTCTCGATCGGGTCTACGAGCAGTACTTC. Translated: CASSSLDRVYEQYF.

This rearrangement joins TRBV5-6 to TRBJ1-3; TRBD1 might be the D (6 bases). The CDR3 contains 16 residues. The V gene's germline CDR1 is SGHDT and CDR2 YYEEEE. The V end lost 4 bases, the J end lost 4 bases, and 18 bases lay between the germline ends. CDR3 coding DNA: TGTGCCAGCAGCAGGGCGACCCCAGGGGCAGGAAACACCATATATTTT. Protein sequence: CASSRATPGAGNTIYF. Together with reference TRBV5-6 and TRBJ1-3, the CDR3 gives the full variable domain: DAGVTQSPTHLIKTRGQQVTLRCSPKSGHDTVSWYQQALGQGPQFIFQYYEEEERQRGNFPDRFSGHQFPNYSSELNVNALLLGDSALYLCASSRATPGAGNTIYFGEGSWLTVV.

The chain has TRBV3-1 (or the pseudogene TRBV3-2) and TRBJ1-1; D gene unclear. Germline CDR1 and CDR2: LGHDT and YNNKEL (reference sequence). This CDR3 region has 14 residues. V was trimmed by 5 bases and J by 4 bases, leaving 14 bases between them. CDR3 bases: TGTGCCAGCAGCTTCCGGAGGGATCGCACTGAAGCTTTCTTT. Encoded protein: CASSFRRDRTEAFF.

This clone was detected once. CDR3 sequence reads: CASSLSSGAWGEQFF. The DNA for the CDR3 is TGTGCCAGCAGCTTATCTAGCGGGGCATGGGGTGAGCAGTTCTTC. The chain has TRBV7-3 and TRBJ2-1; TRBD2 agrees at 9 bases. Trimming removed 2 bases from V and 9 bases from J; junction bases left unmatched: 8. The germline gives CDR1 SGHTA, CDR2 FQGTGA. This CDR3 spans 15 amino acids.

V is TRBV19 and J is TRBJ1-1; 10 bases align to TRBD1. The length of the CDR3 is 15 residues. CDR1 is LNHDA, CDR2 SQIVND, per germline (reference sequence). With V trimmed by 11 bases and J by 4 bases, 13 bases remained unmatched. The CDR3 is CAARRQGARGTEAFF. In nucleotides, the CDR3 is TGTGCCGCCAGACGACAGGGGGCGCGAGGCACTGAAGCTTTCTTT.

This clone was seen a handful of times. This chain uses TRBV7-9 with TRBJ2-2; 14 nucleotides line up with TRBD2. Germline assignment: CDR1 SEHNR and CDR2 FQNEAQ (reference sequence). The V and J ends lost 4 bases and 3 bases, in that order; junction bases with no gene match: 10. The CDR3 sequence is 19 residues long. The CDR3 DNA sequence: TGTGCCAGCAGCTACCACACCGGGACTAGCGGGGGAGACACCGGGGAGCTGTTTTTT. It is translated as CASSYHTGTSGGDTGELFF.

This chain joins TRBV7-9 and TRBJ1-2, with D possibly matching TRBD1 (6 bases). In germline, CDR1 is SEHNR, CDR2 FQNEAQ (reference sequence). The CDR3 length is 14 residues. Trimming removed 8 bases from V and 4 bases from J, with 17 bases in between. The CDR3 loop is CASRQVSVAYGYTF. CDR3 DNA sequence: TGTGCCAGCCGACAGGTATCGGTCGCCTATGGCTACACCTTC.

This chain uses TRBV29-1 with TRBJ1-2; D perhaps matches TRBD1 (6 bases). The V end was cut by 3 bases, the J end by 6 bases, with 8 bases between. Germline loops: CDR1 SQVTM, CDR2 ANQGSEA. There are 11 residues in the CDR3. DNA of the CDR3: TGCAGCGTTGACAGGGGAGATGGCTACACCTTC. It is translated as CSVDRGDGYTF. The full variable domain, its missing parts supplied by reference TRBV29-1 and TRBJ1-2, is SAVISQKPSRDICQRGTSLTIQCQVDSQVTMMFWYRQQPGQSLTLIATANQGSEATYESGFVIDKFPISRPNLTFSTLTVSNMSPEDSSIYLCSVDRGDGYTFGSGTRLTVV.

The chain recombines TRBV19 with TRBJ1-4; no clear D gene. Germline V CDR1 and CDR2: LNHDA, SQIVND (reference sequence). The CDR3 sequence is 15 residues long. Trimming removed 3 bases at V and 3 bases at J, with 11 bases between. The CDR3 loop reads CASSIQPGSNEKLFF. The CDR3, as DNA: TGTGCCAGTAGTATTCAACCGGGGTCTAATGAAAAACTGTTTTTT.

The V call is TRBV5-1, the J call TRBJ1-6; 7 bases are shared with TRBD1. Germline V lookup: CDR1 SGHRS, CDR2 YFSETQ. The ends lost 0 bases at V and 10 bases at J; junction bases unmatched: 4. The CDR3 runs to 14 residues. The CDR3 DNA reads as TGCGCCAGCAGCTTGGACAAGGGGGCGTCACCCCTCCACTTT. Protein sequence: CASSLDKGASPLHF.

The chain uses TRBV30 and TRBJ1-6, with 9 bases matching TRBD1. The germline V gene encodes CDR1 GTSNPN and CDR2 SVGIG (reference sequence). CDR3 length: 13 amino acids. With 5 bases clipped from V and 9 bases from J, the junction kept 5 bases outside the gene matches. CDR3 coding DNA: TGTGCCTGGGTAACAGGGGGCGGTTCACCCCTCCACTTT. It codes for CAWVTGGGSPLHF.

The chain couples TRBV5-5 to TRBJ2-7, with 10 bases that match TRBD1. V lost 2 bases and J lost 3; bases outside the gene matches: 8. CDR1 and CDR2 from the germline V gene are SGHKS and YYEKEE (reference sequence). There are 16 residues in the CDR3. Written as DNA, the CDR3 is TGTGCCAGCAGCTTAGCCGGGACAGGGGAGTACTACGAGCAGTACTTC. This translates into CASSLAGTGEYYEQYF.

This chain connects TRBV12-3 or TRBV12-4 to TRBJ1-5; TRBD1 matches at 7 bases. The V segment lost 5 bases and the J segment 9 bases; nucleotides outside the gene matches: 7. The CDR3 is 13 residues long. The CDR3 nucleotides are TGTGCCAGCAGTATGACAGGGCGGGGGCCCCAGCATTTT. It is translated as CASSMTGRGPQHF.

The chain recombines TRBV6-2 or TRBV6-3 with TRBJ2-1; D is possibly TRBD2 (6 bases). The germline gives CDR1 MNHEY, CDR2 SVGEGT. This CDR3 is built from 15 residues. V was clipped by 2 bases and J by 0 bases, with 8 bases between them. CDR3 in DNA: TGTGCCAGCAGTTACGGGGGAGGCTCCTACAATGAGCAGTTCTTC. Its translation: CASSYGGGSYNEQFF.